This is a list of T cell receptor beta chains from one sample in a study of T cells in Graves' hyperthyroidism and ophthalmopathy. TCRdb analysed the multiplex PCR reads with MiXCR anew, one entry per CDR3 protein. The sample lists 400,000 to 550,000 distinct CDR3 sequences; 24% were seen once. Material: blood. The receptors stem from a woman under 40 with Graves' ophthalmopathy. CDR3s include the opening cysteine and the closing phenylalanine or tryptophan.

j_call v_call cdr3_aa
TRBJ1-2 TRBV12-3/TRBV12-4 CASSFSAGQPYGYTF
TRBJ1-3 TRBV13 CASSWALGNTIYF
TRBJ1-5 TRBV12-5 CASGSSVSQPQHF
TRBJ1-1 TRBV20-1 CSARDPGDGNTEAFF
TRBJ1-3 TRBV15 CATSITRAGGRNTIYF
TRBJ2-1 TRBV12-3/TRBV12-4 CASSTTSGGAYNEQFF
TRBJ1-1 TRBV29-1 CSVIGTLPLNTEAFF
TRBJ1-1 TRBV28 CASSLSRGGTEAFF
TRBJ2-7 TRBV14 CASSQDLNSYEQYF
TRBJ2-2 TRBV11-2 CASRIPGQPNTGELFF
TRBJ2-7 TRBV20-1 CSARVWDRGTYEQYF
TRBJ1-3 TRBV6-1 CASSEALESRGGNTIYF
TRBJ1-2 TRBV12-3/TRBV12-4 CASSTGGDHYGYTF
TRBJ1-2 TRBV6-2/TRBV6-3 CASSLPGEFINGYTF
TRBJ2-5 TRBV2 CASSEGQGETQYF
TRBJ1-5 TRBV6-1 CASSSDGYQPQHF
TRBJ1-1 TRBV27 CASRTQPQIPEAFF
TRBJ2-7 TRBV27 CASRQGGAYEQYF
TRBJ1-1 TRBV6-1 CASSLRIANTDAFF
TRBJ2-7 TRBV28 CASSWRASYEQYF
TRBJ2-7 TRBV12-3/TRBV12-4 CASSFRADSYEQYF
TRBJ2-7 TRBV12-3/TRBV12-4 CATTDGLSYEQYF
TRBJ1-5 TRBV19 CASSISEYQPQHF
TRBJ2-7 TRBV6-2/TRBV6-3 CASSTSRTGVLYEQYF
TRBJ2-3 TRBV6-4 CASSRHSGSGTDTQYF
TRBJ1-2 TRBV7-9 CASSTPGQGFHGYTF
TRBJ1-3 TRBV6-5 CASRVAPGNTIYF
TRBJ2-7 TRBV20-1 CSARDQGGGLSYEQYF
TRBJ2-5 TRBV11-1 CASSLRGIGETQYF
TRBJ2-7 TRBV30 CAWSVGEGWYEQYF
TRBJ2-2 TRBV3-1 CASRGVQTGELFF
TRBJ1-6 TRBV19 CASSDVSYNSPLHF
TRBJ2-5 TRBV29-1 CSTRQGSETQYF
TRBJ1-2 TRBV12-5 CASGSSTGHPYGYTF
TRBJ1-1 TRBV6-1 CASSAAGGFSEAFF
TRBJ1-2 TRBV2 CASSERHYGYTF
TRBJ1-5 TRBV10-3 CAISESTDNQPQHF
TRBJ1-6 TRBV11-2 CASSPTGTGSSPLHF
TRBJ2-2 TRBV20-1 CSAFRAEDTGELFF
TRBJ1-5 TRBV20-1 CSATDGRQPQHF
TRBJ1-2 TRBV6-1 CASSEGEVYGYTF
TRBJ1-2 TRBV29-1 CSVEDWGRTVYTF